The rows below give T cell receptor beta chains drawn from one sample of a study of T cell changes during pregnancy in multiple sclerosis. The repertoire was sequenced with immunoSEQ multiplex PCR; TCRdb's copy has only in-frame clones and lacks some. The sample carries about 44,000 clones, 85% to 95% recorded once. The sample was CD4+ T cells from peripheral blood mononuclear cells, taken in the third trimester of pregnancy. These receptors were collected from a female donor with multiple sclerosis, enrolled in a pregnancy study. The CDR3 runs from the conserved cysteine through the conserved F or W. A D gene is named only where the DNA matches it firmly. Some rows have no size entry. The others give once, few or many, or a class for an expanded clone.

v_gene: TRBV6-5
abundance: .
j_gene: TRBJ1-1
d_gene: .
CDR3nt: TGTGCCAGCAGTTACGCCGGGACTCAGGGAGAAGCTTTCTTT
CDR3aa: CASSYAGTQGEAFF

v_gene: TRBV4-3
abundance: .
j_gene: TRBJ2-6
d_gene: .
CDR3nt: TGCGCCAGCAGCCAAGATTCGCAGGGTTTATACTCTGGGGCCAACGTCCTGACTTTC
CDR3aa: CASSQDSQGLYSGANVLTF

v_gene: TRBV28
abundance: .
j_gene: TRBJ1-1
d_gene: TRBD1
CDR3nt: TGTGCCAGCCAGACAGGGCTGAACACTGAAGCTTTCTTT
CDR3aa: CASQTGLNTEAFF

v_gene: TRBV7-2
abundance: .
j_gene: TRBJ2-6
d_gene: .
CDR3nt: TGTGCCAGCAGCCCGCGACGGGGTGGGGCCAACGTCCTGACTTTC
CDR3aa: CASSPRRGGANVLTF

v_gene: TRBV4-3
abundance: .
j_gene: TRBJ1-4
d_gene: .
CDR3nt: TGCGCCAGCAGCCAGCAAACAGGGCCAACTAATGAAAAACTGTTTTTT
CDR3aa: CASSQQTGPTNEKLFF

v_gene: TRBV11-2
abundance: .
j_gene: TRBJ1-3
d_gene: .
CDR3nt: TGTGCCAGCAGCTCCCCCGGGGGGTACCGAAACACCATATATTTT
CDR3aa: CASSSPGGYRNTIYF

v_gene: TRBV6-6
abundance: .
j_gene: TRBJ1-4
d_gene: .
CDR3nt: TGTGCCAGCAGTTACTCGGAGGGGGGGGAAAAACTGTTTTTT
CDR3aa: CASSYSEGGEKLFF

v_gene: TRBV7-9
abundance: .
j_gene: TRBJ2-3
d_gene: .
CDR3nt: TGTGCCAGCAGCTTAACTGATACGCAGTATTTT
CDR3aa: CASSLTDTQYF

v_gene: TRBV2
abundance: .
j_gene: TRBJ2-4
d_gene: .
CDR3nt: TGTGCCAGCAGTGATTGGAGCATTCAGTACTTC
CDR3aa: CASSDWSIQYF

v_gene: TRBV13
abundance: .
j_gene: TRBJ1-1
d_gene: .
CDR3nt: TGTGCCAGCAGCTTTGGGGGCTCCACTGAAGCTTTCTTT
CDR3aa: CASSFGGSTEAFF

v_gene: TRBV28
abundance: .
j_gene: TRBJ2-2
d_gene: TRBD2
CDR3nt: TGTGCCAGCAGCCCGACTAGCGGGAATCCCGGGGAGCTGTTTTTT
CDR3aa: CASSPTSGNPGELFF

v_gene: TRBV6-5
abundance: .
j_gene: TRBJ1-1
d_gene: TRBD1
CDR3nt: TGTGCCAGCAGCCGTGACAGGGTCGGTGAAGCTTTCTTT
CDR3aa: CASSRDRVGEAFF

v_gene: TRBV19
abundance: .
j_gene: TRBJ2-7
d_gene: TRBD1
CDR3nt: TGTGCCAGTAGTATGGTTAAAGGGACAGGGTCCCACGAGCAGTACTTC
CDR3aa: CASSMVKGTGSHEQYF

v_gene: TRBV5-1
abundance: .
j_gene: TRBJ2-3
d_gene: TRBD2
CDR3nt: TGCGCCAGCAGCAGCGGGACGACTAGCACAGATACGCAGTATTTT
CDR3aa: CASSSGTTSTDTQYF

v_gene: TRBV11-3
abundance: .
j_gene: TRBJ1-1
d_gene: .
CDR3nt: TGTGCCAGCAGCGTGACAGGTAACACTGAAGCTTTCTTT
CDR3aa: CASSVTGNTEAFF

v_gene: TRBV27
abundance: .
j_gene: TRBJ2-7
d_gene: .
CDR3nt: TGTGCCAGCAGTTCAAGCGGGCATAGCTCCTACGAGCAGTACTTC
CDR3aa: CASSSSGHSSYEQYF

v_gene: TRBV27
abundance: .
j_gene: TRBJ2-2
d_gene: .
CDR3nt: TGTGCCACCCAGAGGGCGGGCGGGGAGCTGTTTTTT
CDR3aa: CATQRAGGELFF

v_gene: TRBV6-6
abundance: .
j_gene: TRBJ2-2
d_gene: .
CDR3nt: TGTGCCAGCAGTTACACCGAGGGTGCCGGGGAGCTGTTTTTT
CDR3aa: CASSYTEGAGELFF

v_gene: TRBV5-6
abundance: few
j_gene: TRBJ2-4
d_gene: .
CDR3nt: TGTGCCAGCAGCTTTGAACTAGGACAGCAAAACATTCAGTACTTC
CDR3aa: CASSFELGQQNIQYF

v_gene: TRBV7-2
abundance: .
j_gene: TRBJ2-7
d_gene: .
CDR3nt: TGTGCCAGCAGCCTTACAGGACCATCCTACGAGCAGTACTTC
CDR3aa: CASSLTGPSYEQYF

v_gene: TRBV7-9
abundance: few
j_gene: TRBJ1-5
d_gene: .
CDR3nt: TGTGCCAGCAGCCCGTCGACATTATCGGATCAGCCCCAGCATTTT
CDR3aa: CASSPSTLSDQPQHF

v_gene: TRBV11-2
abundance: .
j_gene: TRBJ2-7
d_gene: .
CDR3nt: TGTGCCAGCAGACGACCGGGACAAATTACGAGCGAGCAGTACTTC
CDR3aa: CASRRPGQITSEQYF

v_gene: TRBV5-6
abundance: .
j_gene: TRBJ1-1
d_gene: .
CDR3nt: TGTGCCAGCAGCTCCACAGGGATCCCTGAAGCTTTCTTT
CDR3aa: CASSSTGIPEAFF

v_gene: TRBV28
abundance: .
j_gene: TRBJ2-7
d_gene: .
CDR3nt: TGTGCCAGCAGTTTATGGGGACTCGGGACAGATGCCTCCTACGAGCAGTACTTC
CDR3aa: CASSLWGLGTDASYEQYF

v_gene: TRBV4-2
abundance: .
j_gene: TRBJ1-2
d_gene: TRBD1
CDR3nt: TGTGCCAGCAGCCAAGATCGGACAGGGATATCATCTAACTATGGCTACACCTTC
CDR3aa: CASSQDRTGISSNYGYTF

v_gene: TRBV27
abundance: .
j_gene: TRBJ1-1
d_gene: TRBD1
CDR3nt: TGTGCCAGCAGTTTATCTGGTTTAAGACAGGGGGCAATAGGGAACACTGAAGCTTTCTTT
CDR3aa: CASSLSGLRQGAIGNTEAFF

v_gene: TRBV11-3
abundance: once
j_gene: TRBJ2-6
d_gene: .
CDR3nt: TGTGCCAGCAGTTGGGGCCCAGGCTCTGGGGCCAACGTCCTGACTTTC
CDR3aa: CASSWGPGSGANVLTF

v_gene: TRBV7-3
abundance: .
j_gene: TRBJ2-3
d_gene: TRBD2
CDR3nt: TGTGCCAGCAGCTTAAATAGCGGGGGGGTCACAGATACGCAGTATTTT
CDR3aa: CASSLNSGGVTDTQYF

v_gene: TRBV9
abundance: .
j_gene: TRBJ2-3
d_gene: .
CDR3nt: TGTGCCAGCAGCGTAGGGGGCAGCGGGACAACAGATACGCAGTATTTT
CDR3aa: CASSVGGSGTTDTQYF

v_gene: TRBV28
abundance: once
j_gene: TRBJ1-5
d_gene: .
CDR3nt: TGTGCCAGCAGTTCCTCAGGGTACGGTCAGCCCCAGCATTTT
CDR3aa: CASSSSGYGQPQHF

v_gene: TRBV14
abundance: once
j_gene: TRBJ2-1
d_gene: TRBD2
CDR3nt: TGTGCCAGCAGCCAAGTTGGGACTAAGTACAATGAGCAGTTCTTC
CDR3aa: CASSQVGTKYNEQFF

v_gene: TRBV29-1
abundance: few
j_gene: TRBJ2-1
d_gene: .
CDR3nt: TGCAGCGTTGGTAACGCGGACAATGAGCAGTTCTTC
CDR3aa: CSVGNADNEQFF

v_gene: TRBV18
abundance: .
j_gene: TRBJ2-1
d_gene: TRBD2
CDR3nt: TGTGCCAGCTCACCTGGCGGGAGCGGGAGTATCAATGAGCAGTTCTTC
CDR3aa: CASSPGGSGSINEQFF

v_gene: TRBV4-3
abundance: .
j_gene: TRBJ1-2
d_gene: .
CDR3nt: TGCGCCAGCAGCCAAGGTATTCAGGGATATAACTATGGCTACACCTTC
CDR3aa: CASSQGIQGYNYGYTF

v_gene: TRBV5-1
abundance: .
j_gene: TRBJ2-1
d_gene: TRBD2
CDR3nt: TGCGCCAGCAGCTTGGATCTAGCGGGAGGGTACAATGAGCAGTTCTTC
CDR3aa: CASSLDLAGGYNEQFF

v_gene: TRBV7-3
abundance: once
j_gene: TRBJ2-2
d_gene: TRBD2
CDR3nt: TGTGCCAGCAGCTTAACGGGACTAGCGGGAGGGAGGGAGCTGTTTTTT
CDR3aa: CASSLTGLAGGRELFF

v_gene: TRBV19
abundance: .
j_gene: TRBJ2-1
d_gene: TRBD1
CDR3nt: TGTGCCAGTAGTATAGACAGGGGGGAGCAGTTCTTC
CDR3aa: CASSIDRGEQFF

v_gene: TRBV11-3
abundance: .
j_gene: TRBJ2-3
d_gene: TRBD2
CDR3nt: TGTGCCAGCAGCCGAGGGCTAGCGGGAGCTATGACGCAGTATTTT
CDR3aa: CASSRGLAGAMTQYF

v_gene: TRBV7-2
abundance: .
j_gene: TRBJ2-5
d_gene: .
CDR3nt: TGTGCCAGCAGGAGGTCAAGTTCAGAGACCCAGTACTTC
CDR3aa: CASRRSSSETQYF

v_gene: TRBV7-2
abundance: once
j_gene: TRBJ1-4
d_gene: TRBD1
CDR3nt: TGTGCCAGCAGTAGGGGAAGACAGGGGGCAGTAGAAAAACTGTTTTTT
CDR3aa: CASSRGRQGAVEKLFF

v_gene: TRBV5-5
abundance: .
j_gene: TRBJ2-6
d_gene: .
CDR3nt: TGTGCCACCGACCCGACAGGAACCTCTGGGGCCAACGTCCTGACTTTC
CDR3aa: CATDPTGTSGANVLTF

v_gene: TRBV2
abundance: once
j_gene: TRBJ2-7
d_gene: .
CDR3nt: TGTGCCAGCAGTGAAAGAGTCTACGAGCAGTACTTC
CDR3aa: CASSERVYEQYF

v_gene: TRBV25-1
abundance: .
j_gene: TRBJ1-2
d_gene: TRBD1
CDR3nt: TGTGCCAGCGTTAGTCCAGGGGGCAGAGGCTACACCTTC
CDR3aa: CASVSPGGRGYTF

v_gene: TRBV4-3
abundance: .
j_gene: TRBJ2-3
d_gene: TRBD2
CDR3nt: TGCGCCAGCAGCCAAGAGGGGGGGACAGATACGCAGTATTTT
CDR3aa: CASSQEGGTDTQYF

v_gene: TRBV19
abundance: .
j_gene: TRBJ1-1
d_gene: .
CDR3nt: TGTGCCAGTAGTATGAGGGCGGGCACTGAAGCTTTCTTT
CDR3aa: CASSMRAGTEAFF

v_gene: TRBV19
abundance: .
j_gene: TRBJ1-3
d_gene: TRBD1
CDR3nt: TGTGCCAGTAGTTACACTCTGGGACAGCGCGGAAACACCATATATTTT
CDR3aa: CASSYTLGQRGNTIYF

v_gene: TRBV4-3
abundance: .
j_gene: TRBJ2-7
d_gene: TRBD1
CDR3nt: TGCGCCAGCAGCCAAACCGCCATGGGACAGGGCATGTACTTC
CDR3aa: CASSQTAMGQGMYF

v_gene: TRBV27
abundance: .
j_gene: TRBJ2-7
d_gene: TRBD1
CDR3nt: TGTGCCAGCAGTTTATCCCCAGGACAGGGTCGACACGAGCAGTACTTC
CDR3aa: CASSLSPGQGRHEQYF

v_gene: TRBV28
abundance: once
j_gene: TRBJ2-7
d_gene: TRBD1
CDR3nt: TGTGCCAGCAGAGACAGGGGCAGCTCCTACGAGCAGTACTTC
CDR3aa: CASRDRGSSYEQYF

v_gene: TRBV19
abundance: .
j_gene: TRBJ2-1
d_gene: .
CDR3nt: TGTGCCAGTAGTATAGGACTAGTCGGTGAGCAGTTCTTC
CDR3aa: CASSIGLVGEQFF

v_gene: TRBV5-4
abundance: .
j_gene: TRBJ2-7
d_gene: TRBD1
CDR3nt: TGTGCCAGCAGCATACCGGGACAGCTTGCGGAGCAGTACTTC
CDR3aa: CASSIPGQLAEQYF

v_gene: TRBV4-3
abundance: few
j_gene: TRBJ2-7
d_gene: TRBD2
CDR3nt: TGCGCCAGCAGCCAAGGCCAGGGACTATACGAGCAGTACTTC
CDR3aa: CASSQGQGLYEQYF

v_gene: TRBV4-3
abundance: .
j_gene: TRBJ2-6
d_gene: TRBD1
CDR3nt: TGCGCCAGCAGCCAAGTTACAGGGGGCGATTTAGCTGGGGCCAACGTCCTGACTTTC
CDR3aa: CASSQVTGGDLAGANVLTF

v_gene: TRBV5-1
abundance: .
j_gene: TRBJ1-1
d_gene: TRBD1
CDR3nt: TGCGCCAGCAGCTTGGAAGGGGACAGGGTCACTGAAGCTTTCTTT
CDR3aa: CASSLEGDRVTEAFF

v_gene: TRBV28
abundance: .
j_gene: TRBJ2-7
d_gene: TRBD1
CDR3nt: TGTGCCAGCAGGCGGGAGGACAGGGGGCGCTACGTGCAGTACTTC
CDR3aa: CASRREDRGRYVQYF

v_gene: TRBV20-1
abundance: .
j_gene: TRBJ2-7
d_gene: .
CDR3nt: TGCAGTGCTAGAGATTACTACGAGCAGTACTTC
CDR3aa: CSARDYYEQYF

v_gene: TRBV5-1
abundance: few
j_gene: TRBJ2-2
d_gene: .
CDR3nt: TGCGCCAGCAGCTTTGCAGGGTCAGAGCCCGGGGAGCTGTTTTTT
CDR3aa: CASSFAGSEPGELFF

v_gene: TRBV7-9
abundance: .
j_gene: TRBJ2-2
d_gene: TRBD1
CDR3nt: TGTGCCAGCAGCGACAGGGTGTCGAACACCGGGGAGCTGTTTTTT
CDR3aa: CASSDRVSNTGELFF

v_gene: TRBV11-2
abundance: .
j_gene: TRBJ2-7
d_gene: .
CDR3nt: TGTGCCAGCAGCTTAGGCGAGAGGTACGAGCAGTACTTC
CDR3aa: CASSLGERYEQYF

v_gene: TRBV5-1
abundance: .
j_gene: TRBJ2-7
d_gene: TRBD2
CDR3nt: TGCGCCAGCAGCAGACTAGCGGGAGAGTCCTACGAGCAGTACTTC
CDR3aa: CASSRLAGESYEQYF